The present entry profiles one TCR beta chain with its context. What it recognizes is unknown. Primers included in the PCR were 60 Vbeta and 13 Jbeta primers. The method was immunoSEQ multiplex PCR; TCRdb's version includes in-frame clones alone and lacks a portion of them. Seen here are 200,000 to 250,000 clones, about three quarters observed once, and the top ten hold 15%. This entry comes from a study of cytomegalovirus exposure and HLA in healthy donors. Regarding the study as a whole: Presence/absence analyses took donor sequencing depth as roughly uniform.

Germline V gene data show CDR1 as WNHNN and CDR2 as SYGVQD (reference sequence). CDR3 size: 18 residues. V was trimmed by 5 bases and J by 0 bases, leaving 17 bases between them. V usage is TRBV10-1 and J usage is TRBJ1-6; D unresolved. The sequence came from a man aged 35 to 55 in good health and CMV-seronegative. The sequenced sample consisted of PBMCs. The CDR3 spells CASSKFQAPFSYNSPLHF. In DNA form, the CDR3 reads TGCGCCAGCAGTAAGTTTCAGGCTCCCTTCTCCTATAATTCACCCCTCCACTTT.